What follows describes a single T cell receptor (beta chain). The antigen is unknown. This specimen belongs to a study of PD-1 blockade in classical Hodgkin lymphoma. TCRdb keeps only in-frame clones here, not all; method: immunoSEQ multiplex PCR. The sample includes roughly 100,000 clones, roughly nine tenths of them seen just once. Time point given: cycle 4 day 1 (C4D1), after 6 weeks of nivolumab. All patients experienced relapse after autologous stem cell transplantation, and brentuximab vedotin exposure was variable. Study results and limitations: Later analyses included only patients treated at least 1 year post-ASCT. Before treatment, TCR diversity in newly diagnosed patients was reportedly lower than in healthy donors.

The length of the CDR3 is 19 residues. This sequence originates from a human donor with classical Hodgkin lymphoma. The sequencing used peripheral blood mononuclear cells (PBMCs), collected before the fourth cycle of nivolumab. The rearrangement links TRBV21-1 to TRBJ1-5. TRBV21-1 is an annotated pseudogene. The CDR3 protein is CASSLPGPTCPYSNQPQHF. The DNA for the CDR3 is TGTGCCAGCAGCTTACCGGGACCTACTTGCCCGTATAGCAATCAGCCCCAGCATTTT.